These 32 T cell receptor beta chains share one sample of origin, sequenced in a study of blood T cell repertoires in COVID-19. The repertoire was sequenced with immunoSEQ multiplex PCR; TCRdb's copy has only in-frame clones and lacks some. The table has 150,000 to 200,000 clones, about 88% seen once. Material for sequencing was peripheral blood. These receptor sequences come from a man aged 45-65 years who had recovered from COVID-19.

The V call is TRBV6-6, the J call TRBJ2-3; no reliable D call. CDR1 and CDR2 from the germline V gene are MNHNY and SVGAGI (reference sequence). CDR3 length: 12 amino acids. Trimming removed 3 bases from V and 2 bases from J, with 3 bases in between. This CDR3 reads CASSYNTDTQYF. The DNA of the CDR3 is TGTGCCAGCAGTTATAACACAGATACGCAGTATTTT.

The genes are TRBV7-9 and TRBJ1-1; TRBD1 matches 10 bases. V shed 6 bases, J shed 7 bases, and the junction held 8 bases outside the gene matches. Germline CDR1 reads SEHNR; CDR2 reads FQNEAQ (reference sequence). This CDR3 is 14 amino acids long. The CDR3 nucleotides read TGTGCCAGCAGATCCCGACAGGGGGCGAATGAAGCTTTCTTT. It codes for CASRSRQGANEAFF.

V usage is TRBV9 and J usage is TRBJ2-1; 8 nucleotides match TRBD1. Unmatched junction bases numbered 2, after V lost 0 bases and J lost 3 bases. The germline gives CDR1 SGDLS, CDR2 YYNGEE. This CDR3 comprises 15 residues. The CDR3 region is CASSVGQGYYNEQFF. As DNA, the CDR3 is TGTGCCAGCAGCGTAGGACAGGGGTACTACAATGAGCAGTTCTTC.

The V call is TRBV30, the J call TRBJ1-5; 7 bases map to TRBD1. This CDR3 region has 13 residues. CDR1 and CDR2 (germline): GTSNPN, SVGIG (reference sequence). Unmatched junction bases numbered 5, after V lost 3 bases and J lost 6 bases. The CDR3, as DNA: TGTGCCTGGAGGGAGGGACAGACTCAGCCCCAGCATTTT. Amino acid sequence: CAWREGQTQPQHF.

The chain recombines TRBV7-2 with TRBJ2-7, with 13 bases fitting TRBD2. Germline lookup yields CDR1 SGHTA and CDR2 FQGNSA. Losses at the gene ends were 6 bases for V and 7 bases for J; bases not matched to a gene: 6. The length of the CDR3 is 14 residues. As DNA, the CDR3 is TGTGCCAGCAGGCGCGGACTAGCGGGAGAGGAGCAGTACTTC. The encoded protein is CASRRGLAGEEQYF.

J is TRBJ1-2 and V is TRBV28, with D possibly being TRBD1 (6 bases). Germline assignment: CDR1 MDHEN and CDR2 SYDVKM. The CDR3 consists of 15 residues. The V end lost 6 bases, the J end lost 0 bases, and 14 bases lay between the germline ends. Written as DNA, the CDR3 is TGTGCCAGCAGCTCCCAGGGGCGCTCTAACTATGGCTACACCTTC. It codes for CASSSQGRSNYGYTF.

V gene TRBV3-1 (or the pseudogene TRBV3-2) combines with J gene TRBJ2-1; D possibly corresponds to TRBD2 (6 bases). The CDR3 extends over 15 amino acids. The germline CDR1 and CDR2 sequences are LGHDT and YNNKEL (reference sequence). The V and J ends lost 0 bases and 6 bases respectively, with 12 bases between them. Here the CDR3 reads CASSQDPGLRNEQFF. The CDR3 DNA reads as TGTGCCAGCAGCCAAGATCCGGGACTCCGCAATGAGCAGTTCTTC.

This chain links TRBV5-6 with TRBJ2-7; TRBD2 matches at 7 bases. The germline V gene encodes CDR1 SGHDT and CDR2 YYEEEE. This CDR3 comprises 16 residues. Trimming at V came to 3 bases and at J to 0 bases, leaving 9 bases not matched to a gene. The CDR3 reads CASSSGRDYISYEQYF. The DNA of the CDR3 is TGTGCCAGCAGCTCGGGGAGGGACTACATCTCCTACGAGCAGTACTTC.

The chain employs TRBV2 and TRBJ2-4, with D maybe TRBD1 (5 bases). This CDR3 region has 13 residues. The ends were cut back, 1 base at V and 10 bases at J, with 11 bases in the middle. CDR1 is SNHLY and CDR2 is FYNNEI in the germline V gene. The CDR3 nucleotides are TGTGCCAGCAGTGAAGAGGGGCAATTAATTCAGTACTTC. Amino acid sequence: CASSEEGQLIQYF.

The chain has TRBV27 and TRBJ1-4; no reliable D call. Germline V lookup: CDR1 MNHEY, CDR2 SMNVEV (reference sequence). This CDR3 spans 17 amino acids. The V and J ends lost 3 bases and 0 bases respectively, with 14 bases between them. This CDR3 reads CASSFTHPGATNEKLFF. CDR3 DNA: TGTGCCAGCAGTTTCACACACCCCGGAGCAACTAATGAAAAACTGTTTTTT.

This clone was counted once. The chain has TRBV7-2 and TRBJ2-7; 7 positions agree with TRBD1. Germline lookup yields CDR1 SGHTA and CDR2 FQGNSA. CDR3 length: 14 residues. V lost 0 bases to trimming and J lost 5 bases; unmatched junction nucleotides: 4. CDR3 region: CASSLATGSNEQYF. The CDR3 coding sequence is TGTGCCAGCAGCTTAGCGACAGGGTCGAACGAGCAGTACTTC.

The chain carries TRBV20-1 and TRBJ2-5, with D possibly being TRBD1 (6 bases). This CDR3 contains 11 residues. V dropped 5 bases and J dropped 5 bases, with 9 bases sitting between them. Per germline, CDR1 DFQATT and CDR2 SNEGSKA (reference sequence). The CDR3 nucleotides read TGCAGTGCTTCAGGGGAGGAGACCCAGTACTTC. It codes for CSASGEETQYF.

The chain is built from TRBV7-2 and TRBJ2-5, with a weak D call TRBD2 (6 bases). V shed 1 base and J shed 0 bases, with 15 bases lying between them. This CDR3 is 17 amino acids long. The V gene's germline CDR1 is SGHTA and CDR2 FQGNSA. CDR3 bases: TGTGCCAGCAGCTTAGGTCGGCTAGCGTTTCACCAAGAGACCCAGTACTTC. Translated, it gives CASSLGRLAFHQETQYF.

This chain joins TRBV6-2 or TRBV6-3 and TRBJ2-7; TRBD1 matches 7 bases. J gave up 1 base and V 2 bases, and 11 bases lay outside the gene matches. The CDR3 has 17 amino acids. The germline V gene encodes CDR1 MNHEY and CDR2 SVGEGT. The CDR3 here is CASSYPSRGQVSYEQYF. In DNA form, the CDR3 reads TGTGCCAGCAGTTACCCCTCCAGAGGACAGGTATCCTACGAGCAGTACTTC.

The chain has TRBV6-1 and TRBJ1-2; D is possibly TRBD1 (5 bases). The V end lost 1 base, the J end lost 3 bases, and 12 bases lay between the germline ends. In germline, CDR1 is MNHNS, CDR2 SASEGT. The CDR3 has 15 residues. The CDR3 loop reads CASSEGTPTHYGYTF. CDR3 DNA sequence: TGTGCCAGCAGTGAAGGGACACCGACGCACTATGGCTACACCTTC.

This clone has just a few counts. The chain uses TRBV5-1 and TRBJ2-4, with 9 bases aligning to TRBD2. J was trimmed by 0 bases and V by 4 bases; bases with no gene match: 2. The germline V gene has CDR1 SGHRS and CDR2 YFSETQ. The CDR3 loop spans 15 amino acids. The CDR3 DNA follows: TGCGCCAGCAGCGCGGGAGGGCGAGCCAAAAACATTCAGTACTTC. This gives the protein CASSAGGRAKNIQYF.

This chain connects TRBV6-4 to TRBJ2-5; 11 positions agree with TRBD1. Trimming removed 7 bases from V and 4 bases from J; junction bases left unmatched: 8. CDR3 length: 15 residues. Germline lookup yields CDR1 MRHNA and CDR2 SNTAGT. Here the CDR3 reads CASKSPGQGGETQYF. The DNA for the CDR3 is TGTGCCAGCAAGAGTCCGGGACAGGGGGGAGAGACCCAGTACTTC.

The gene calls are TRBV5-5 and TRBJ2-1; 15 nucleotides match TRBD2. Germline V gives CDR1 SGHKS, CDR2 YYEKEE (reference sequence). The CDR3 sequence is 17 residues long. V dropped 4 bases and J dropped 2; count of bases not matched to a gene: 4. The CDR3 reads CASSRTSGGAPYNEQFF. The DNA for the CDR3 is TGTGCCAGCAGCAGGACTAGCGGGGGGGCCCCCTACAATGAGCAGTTCTTC.

The CDR3 loop reads CASSAGWEAQYF. CDR3 DNA: TGTGCCAGTAGTGCGGGATGGGAGGCCCAGTACTTC. The chain links TRBV19 to TRBJ2-5; a possible D gene is TRBD2 (6 bases). With 5 bases removed from V and 9 bases from J, the gap between germline ends came to 13 bases. Germline-derived CDR1 and CDR2 are LNHDA and SQIVND (reference sequence). CDR3 length: 12 residues.

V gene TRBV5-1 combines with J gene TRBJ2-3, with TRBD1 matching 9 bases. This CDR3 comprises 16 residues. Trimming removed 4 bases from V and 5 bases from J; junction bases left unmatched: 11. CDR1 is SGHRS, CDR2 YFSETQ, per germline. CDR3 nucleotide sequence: TGCGCCAGCAGCCGCATTACAGGGACAGGGAAAGATACGCAGTATTTT. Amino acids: CASSRITGTGKDTQYF.

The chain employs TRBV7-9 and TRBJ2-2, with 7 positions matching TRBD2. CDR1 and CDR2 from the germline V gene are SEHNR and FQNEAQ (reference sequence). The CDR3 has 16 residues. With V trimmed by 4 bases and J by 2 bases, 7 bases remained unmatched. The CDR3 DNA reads TGTGCCAGCAGCTCGTGGACTAGTTTAAACACCGGGGAGCTGTTTTTT. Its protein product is CASSSWTSLNTGELFF.

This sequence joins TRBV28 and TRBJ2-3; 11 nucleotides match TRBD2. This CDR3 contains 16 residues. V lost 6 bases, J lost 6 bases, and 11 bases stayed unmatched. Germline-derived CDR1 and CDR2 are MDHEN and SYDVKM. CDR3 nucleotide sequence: TGTGCCAGCAGAACCACCATAGCGGGGGGGCGGGATACGCAGTATTTT. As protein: CASRTTIAGGRDTQYF.

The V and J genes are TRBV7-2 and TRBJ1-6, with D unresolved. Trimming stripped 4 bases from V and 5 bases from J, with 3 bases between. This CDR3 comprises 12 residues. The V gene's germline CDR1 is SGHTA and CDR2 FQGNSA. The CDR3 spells CASSSNNSPLHF. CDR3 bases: TGTGCCAGCAGCTCAAATAATTCACCCCTCCACTTT.

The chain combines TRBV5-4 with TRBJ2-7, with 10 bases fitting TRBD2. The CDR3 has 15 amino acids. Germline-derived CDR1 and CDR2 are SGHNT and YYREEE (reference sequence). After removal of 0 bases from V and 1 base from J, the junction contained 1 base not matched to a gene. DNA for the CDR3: TGTGCCAGCAGCTTGGGTAGCGGGAGGTCCTACGAGCAGTACTTC. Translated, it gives CASSLGSGRSYEQYF.

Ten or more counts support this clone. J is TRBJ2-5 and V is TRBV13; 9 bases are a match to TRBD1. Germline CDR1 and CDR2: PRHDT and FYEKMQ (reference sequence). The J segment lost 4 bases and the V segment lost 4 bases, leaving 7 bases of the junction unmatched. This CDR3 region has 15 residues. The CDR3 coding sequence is TGTGCCAGCAGCTGGGGGACAGGGAGAGGAGAGACCCAGTACTTC. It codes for CASSWGTGRGETQYF.

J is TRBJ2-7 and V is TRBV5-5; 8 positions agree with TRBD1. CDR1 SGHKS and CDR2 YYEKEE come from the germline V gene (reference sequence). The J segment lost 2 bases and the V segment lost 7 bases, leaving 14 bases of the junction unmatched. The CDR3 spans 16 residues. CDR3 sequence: CASCPPGQGRAYEQYF. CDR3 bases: TGTGCCAGCTGCCCTCCTGGACAGGGCCGGGCCTACGAGCAGTACTTC.

In DNA form, the CDR3 reads TGTGCCAGCAGCTTGAGACTAGCCAACACCGGGGAGCTGTTTTTT. Translating gives CASSLRLANTGELFF. The rearrangement uses TRBV5-4 and TRBJ2-2; TRBD2 aligns across 7 bases. Losses at the gene ends were 1 base for V and 2 bases for J; bases not matched to a gene: 2. Per the germline V gene, CDR1 is SGHNT and CDR2 is YYREEE (reference sequence). The CDR3 runs to 15 residues.

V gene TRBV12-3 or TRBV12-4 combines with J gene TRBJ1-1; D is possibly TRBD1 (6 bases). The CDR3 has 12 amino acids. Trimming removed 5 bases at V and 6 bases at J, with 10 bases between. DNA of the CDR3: TGTGCCAGCAGTGACAGGACAGCTGAAGCTTTCTTT. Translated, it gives CASSDRTAEAFF.

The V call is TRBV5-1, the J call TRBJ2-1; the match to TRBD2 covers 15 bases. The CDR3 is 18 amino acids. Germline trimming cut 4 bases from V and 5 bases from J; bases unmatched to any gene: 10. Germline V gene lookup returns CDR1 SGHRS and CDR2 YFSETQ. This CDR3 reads CASSVGLAGGPLNNEQFF. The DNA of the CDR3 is TGCGCCAGCAGCGTTGGACTAGCGGGAGGGCCCTTGAACAATGAGCAGTTCTTC.

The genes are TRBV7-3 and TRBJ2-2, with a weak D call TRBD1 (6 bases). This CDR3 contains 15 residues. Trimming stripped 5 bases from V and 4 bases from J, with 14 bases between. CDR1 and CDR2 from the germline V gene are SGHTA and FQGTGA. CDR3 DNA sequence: TGTGCCAGCAGCCTACAGGGTTCGGGCACCGGGGAGCTGTTTTTT. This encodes CASSLQGSGTGELFF.

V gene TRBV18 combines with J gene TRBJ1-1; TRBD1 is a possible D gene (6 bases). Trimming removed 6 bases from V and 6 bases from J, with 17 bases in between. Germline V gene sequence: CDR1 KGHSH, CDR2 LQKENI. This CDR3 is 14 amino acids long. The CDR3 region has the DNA TGTGCCAGCTCGCCCACAGGGTACAACGCTGAAGCTTTCTTT. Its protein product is CASSPTGYNAEAFF.

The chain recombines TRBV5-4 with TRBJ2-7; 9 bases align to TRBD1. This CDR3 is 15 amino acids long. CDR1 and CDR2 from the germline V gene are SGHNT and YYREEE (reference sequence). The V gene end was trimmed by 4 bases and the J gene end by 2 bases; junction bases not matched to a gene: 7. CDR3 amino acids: CASSTGTGWTYEQYF. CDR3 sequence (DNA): TGTGCCAGCAGCACCGGGACAGGGTGGACCTACGAGCAGTACTTC.